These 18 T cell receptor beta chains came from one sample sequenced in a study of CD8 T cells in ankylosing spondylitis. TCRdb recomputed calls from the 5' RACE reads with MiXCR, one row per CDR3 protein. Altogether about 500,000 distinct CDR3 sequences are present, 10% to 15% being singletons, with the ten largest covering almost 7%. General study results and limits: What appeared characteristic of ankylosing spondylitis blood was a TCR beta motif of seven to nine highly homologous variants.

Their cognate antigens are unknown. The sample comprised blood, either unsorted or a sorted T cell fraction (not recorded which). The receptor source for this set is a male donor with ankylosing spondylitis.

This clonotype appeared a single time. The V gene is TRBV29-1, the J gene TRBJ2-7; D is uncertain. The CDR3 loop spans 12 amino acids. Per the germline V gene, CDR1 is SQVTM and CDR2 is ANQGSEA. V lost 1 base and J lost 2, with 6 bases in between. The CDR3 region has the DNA TGCAGCGTTGAAGGTCAGGCCTACGAGCAGTACTTC. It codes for CSVEGQAYEQYF.

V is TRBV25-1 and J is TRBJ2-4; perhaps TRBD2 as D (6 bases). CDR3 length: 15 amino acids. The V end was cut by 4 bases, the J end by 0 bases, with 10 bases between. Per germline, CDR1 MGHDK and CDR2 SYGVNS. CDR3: CASSAWGGAKNIQYF. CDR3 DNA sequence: TGTGCCAGCAGTGCCTGGGGAGGAGCCAAAAACATTCAGTACTTC.

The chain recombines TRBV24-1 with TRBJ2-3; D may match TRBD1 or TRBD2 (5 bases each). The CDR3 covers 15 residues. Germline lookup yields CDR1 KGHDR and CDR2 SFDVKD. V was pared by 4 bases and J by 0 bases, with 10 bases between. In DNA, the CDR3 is TGTGCCACCAGTGACAGGGACCGGAGCACAGATACGCAGTATTTT. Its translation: CATSDRDRSTDTQYF.

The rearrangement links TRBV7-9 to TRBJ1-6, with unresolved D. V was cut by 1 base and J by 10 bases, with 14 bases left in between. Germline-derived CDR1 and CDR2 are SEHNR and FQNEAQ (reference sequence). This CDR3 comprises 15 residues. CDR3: CASSLGEGYQSPLHF. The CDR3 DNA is TGTGCCAGCAGCTTAGGGGAAGGCTATCAGTCACCCCTCCACTTT. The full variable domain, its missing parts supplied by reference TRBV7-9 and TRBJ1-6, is DTGVSQNPRHKITKRGQNVTFRCDPISEHNRLYWYRQTLGQGPEFLTYFQNEAQLEKSRLLSDRFSAERPKGSFSTLEIQRTEQGDSAMYLCASSLGEGYQSPLHFGNGTRLTVT.

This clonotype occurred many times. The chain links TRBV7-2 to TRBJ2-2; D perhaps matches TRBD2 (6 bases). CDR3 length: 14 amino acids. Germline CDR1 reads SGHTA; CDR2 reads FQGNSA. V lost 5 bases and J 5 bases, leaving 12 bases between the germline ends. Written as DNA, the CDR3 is TGTGCCAGCAGCGAGACTAGTTGGACCGGGGAGCTGTTTTTT. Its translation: CASSETSWTGELFF.

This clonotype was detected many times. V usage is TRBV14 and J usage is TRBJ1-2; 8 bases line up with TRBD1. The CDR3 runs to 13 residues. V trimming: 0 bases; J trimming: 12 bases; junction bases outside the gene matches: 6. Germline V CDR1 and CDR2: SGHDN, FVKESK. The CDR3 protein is CASSQDMQGANTF. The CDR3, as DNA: TGTGCCAGCAGCCAAGATATGCAGGGGGCGAACACCTTC.

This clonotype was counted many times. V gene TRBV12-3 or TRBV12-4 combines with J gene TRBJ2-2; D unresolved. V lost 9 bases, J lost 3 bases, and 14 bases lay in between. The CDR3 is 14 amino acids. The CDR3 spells CASTEWKDTGELFF. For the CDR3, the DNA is TGTGCCAGTACGGAGTGGAAGGACACCGGGGAGCTGTTTTTT.

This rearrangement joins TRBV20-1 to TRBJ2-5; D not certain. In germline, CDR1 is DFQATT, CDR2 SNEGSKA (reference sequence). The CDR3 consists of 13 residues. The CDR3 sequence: CSSGVEIGETQYF. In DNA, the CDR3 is TGCAGCTCCGGAGTGGAGATAGGGGAGACCCAGTACTTC.

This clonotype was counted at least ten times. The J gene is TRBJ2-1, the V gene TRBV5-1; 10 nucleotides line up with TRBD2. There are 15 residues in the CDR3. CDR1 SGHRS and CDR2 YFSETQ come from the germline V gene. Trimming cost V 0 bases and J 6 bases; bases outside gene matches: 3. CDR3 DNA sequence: TGCGCCAGCAGCTTGGTTCTAGCGGGAGCCAATGAGCAGTTCTTC. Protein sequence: CASSLVLAGANEQFF.

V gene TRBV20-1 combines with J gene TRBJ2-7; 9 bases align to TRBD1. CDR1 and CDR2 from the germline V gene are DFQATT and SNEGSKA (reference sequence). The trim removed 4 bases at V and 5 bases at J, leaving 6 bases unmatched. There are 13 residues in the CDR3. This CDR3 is CSATSDRGDEQYF. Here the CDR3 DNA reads TGCAGTGCTACCTCGGACAGGGGAGACGAGCAGTACTTC.

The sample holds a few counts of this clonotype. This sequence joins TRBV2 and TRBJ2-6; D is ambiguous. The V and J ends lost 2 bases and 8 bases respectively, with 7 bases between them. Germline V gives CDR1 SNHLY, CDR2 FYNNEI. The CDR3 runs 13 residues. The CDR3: CASSETRTNVLTF. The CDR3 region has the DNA TGTGCCAGCAGTGAAACCAGGACCAACGTCCTGACTTTC.

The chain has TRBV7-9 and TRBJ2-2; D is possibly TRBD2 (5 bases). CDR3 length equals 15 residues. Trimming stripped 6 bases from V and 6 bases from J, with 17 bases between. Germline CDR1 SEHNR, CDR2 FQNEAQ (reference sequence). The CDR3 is CASSKPGTGSGELFF. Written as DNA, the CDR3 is TGTGCCAGCAGTAAACCGGGCACGGGGTCCGGGGAGCTGTTTTTT.

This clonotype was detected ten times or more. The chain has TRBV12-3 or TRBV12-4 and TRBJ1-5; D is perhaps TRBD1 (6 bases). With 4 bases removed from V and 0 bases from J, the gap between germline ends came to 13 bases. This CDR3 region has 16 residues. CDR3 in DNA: TGTGCCAGCAGTTCCCAGGACAGTTATAGCAATCAGCCCCAGCATTTT. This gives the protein CASSSQDSYSNQPQHF.

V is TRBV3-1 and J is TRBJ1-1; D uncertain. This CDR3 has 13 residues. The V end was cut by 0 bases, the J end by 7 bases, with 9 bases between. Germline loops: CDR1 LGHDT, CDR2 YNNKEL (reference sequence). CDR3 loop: CASSQEIEGEAFF. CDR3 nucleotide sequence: TGTGCCAGCAGCCAAGAAATCGAGGGTGAAGCTTTCTTT.

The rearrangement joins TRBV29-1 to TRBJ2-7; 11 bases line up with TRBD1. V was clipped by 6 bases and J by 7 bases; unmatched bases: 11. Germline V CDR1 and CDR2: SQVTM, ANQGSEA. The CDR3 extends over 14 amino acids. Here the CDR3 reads CSVGSGQGAREQYF. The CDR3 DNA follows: TGCAGCGTGGGATCTGGACAGGGGGCGAGGGAGCAGTACTTC.

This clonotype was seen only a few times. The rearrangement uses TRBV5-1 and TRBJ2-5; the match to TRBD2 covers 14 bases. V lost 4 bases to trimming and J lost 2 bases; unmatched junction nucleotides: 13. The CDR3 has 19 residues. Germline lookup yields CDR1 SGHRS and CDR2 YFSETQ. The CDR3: CASSTGPGLAGVGQETQYF. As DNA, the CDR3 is TGCGCCAGCAGCACGGGGCCGGGACTAGCGGGAGTCGGGCAAGAGACCCAGTACTTC.

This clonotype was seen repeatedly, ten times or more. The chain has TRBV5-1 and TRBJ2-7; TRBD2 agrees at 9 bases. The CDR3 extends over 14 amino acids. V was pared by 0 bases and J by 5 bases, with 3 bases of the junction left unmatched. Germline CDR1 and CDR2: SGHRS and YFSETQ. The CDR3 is CASSLELAGHEQYV. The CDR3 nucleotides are TGCGCCAGCAGCTTGGAGCTAGCGGGACACGAGCAGTACGTC.

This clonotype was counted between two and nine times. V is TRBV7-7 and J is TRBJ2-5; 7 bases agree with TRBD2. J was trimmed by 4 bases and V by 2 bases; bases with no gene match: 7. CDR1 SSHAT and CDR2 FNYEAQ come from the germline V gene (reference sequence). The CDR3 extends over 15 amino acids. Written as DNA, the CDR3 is TGTGCCAGCAGCTTACAGCGGGGACTACGAGAGACCCAGTACTTC. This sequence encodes CASSLQRGLRETQYF.